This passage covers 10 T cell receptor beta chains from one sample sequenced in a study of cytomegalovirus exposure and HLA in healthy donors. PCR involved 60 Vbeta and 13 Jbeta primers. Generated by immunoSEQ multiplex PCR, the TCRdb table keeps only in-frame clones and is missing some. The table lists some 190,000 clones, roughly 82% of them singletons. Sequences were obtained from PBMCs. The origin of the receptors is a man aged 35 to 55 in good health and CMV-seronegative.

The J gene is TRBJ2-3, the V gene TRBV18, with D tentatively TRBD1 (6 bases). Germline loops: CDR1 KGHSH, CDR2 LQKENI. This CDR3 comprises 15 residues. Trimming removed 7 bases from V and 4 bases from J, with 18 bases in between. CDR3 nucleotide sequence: TGTGCCAGCTACCTACAGGCAGGGGTATCAGATACGCAGTATTTT. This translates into CASYLQAGVSDTQYF. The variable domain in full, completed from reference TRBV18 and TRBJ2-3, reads NAGVMQNPRHLVRRRGQEARLRCSPMKGHSHVYWYRQLPEEGLKFMVYLQKENIIDESGMPKERFSAEFPKEGPSILRIQQVVRGDSAAYFCASYLQAGVSDTQYFGPGTRLTVL.

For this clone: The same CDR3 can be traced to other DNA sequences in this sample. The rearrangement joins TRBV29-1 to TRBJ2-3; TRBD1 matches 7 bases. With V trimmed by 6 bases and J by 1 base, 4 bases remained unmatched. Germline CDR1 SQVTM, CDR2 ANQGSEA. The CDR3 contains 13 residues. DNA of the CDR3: TGCAGCGTGGTAGGGGGCGGCACAGATACGCAGTATTTT. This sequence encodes CSVVGGGTDTQYF.

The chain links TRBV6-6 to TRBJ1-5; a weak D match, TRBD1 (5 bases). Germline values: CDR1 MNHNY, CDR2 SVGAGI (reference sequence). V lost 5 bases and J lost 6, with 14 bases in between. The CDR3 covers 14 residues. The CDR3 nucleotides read TGTGCCAGCAGTCCGGGGAGGGGAAGTCAGCCCCAGCATTTT. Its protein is CASSPGRGSQPQHF.

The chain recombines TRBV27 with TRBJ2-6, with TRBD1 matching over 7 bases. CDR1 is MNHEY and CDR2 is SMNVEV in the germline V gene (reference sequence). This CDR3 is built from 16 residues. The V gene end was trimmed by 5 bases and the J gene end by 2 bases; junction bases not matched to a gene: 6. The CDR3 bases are TGTGCCAGCAGTATCCCGACAGGGACTGGGGCCAACGTCCTGACTTTC. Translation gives CASSIPTGTGANVLTF.

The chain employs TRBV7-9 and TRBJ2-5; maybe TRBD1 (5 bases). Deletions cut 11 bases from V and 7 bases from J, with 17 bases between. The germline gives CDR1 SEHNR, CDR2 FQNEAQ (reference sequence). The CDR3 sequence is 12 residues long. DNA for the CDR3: TGTGCCGGGTCGGTAGGGGAAGGGACCCAGTACTTC. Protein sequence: CAGSVGEGTQYF.

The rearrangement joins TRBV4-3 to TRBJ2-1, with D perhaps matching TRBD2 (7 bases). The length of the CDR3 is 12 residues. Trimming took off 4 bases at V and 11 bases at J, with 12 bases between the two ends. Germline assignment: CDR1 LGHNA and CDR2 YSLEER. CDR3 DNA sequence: TGCGCCAGCAGCCTGGGCGGGGGCAAGCAGTTCTTC. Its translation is CASSLGGGKQFF.

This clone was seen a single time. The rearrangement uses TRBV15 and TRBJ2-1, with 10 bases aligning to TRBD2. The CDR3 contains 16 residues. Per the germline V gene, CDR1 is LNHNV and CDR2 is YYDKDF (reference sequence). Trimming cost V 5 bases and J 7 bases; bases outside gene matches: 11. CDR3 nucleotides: TGTGCCACCAGCCCCCGGGGAGCGGGGGGGAGGAATGAGCAGTTCTTC. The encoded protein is CATSPRGAGGRNEQFF.

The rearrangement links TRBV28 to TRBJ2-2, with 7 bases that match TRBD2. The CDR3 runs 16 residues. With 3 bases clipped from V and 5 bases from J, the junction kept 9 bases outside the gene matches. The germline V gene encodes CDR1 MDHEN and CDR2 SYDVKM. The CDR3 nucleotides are TGTGCCAGCAGTTTTGTGGCGGGAGTACAAACCGGGGAGCTGTTTTTT. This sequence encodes CASSFVAGVQTGELFF.

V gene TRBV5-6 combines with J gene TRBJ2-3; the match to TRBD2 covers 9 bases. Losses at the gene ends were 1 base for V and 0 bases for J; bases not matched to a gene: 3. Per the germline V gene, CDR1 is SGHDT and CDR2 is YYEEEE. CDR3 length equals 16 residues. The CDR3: CASSLTSGLSTDTQYF. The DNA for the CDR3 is TGTGCCAGCAGCTTGACTAGCGGGCTTAGCACAGATACGCAGTATTTT. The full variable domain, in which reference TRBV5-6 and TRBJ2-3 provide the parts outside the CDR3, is DAGVTQSPTHLIKTRGQQVTLRCSPKSGHDTVSWYQQALGQGPQFIFQYYEEEERQRGNFPDRFSGHQFPNYSSELNVNALLLGDSALYLCASSLTSGLSTDTQYFGPGTRLTVL.

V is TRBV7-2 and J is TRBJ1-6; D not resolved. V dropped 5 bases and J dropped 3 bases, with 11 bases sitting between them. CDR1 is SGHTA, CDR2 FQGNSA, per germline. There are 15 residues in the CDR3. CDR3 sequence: CASSPSPLYNSPLHF. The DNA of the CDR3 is TGTGCCAGCAGCCCCTCCCCACTCTATAATTCACCCCTCCACTTT.